This T cell receptor beta chain was sequenced in a study of OX40 agonist ivuxolimab in advanced cancers. Here immunoSEQ multiplex PCR was the method, and the copy in TCRdb shows in-frame clones only, minus some. This table has 8,500 to 10,000 clones, roughly 70% appearing once. Only a few counts were recorded for this clone. The ends lost 1 base at V and 1 base at J; junction bases unmatched: 4. CDR3 length: 16 residues. Germline V CDR1 and CDR2: MNHNS, SASEGT. The clonotype originates from an adult with an advanced solid tumor such as melanoma, head and neck, liver or kidney cancer. The sequencing here drew on CD4+ or CD8+ T cells sorted from blood, taken in a trial of the OX40 agonist ivuxolimab. The V and J genes are TRBV6-1 and TRBJ1-5, with 7 bases fitting TRBD1. This CDR3 reads CASSEGTGVSNQPQHF. The DNA for the CDR3 is TGTGCCAGCAGTGAAGGAACAGGGGTCAGCAATCAGCCCCAGCATTTT.